These 24 T cell receptor beta chains were sequenced from one sample in a study of T cell changes during pregnancy in multiple sclerosis (dated by TCRdb to between 2018 and 2021). Library generation was performed with the immunoSEQ multiplex PCR assay. Imported from immuneACCESS, the table was reduced by TCRdb to in-frame sequences with V and J called. These copies leave out some clones; in studies compared against another copy, an unresolved V gene accounts for under half, and the cause of the remainder is not known. The sample table lists about 98,000 clones, approximately 90% of them with a count of one. The top ten clonotypes cover roughly 2.1% of the sample. The specimen was peripheral blood, collected after pregnancy. Receptors were obtained from a female donor in good health, enrolled as a control in a pregnancy study.

The V gene is TRBV27, the J gene TRBJ2-3; 8 positions agree with TRBD2. The CDR3 is made up of 15 amino acids. Unmatched junction bases numbered 6, after V lost 4 bases and J lost 3 bases. Germline V gene sequence: CDR1 MNHEY, CDR2 SMNVEV (reference sequence). CDR3 in amino acids: CASSSPGLGTDTQYF. The DNA for the CDR3 is TGTGCCAGCAGTTCGCCGGGACTAGGGACAGATACGCAGTATTTT.

This rearrangement joins TRBV6-4 to TRBJ1-1, with TRBD1 matching 7 bases. From germline, CDR1 is MRHNA and CDR2 SNTAGT. CDR3 size: 13 residues. V trimming: 3 bases; J trimming: 5 bases; junction bases outside the gene matches: 3. The CDR3 coding sequence is TGTGCCAGCAGTGAGGGCAGGGGGACTGAAGCTTTCTTT. Amino acid sequence: CASSEGRGTEAFF.

The rearrangement joins TRBV20-1 to TRBJ2-7; D is unresolved. Germline CDR1 DFQATT, CDR2 SNEGSKA (reference sequence). Trimming left V 6 bases short and J 5 bases short, with 11 bases between. This CDR3 is built from 11 residues. CDR3 nucleotides: TGCAGTGCCACACGCCCCCACGAGCAGTACTTC. The encoded protein is CSATRPHEQYF.

V gene TRBV13 combines with J gene TRBJ2-1; D may be TRBD2 (6 bases). Trimming cost V 3 bases and J 10 bases, with 16 bases left between them. This CDR3 comprises 14 residues. Germline V lookup: CDR1 PRHDT, CDR2 FYEKMQ (reference sequence). CDR3 protein: CASSFGGIKDEQFF. CDR3 DNA: TGTGCCAGCAGCTTTGGAGGGATCAAGGACGAGCAGTTCTTC.

This chain links TRBV7-9 with TRBJ2-5, with TRBD2 matching over 15 bases. V lost 5 bases to trimming and J lost 5 bases; unmatched junction nucleotides: 6. Germline CDR1 is SEHNR and CDR2 is FQNEAQ (reference sequence). This CDR3 has 16 amino acids. The CDR3 is CASSQGLAGGAETQYF. As DNA, the CDR3 is TGTGCCAGCAGCCAAGGACTAGCGGGAGGGGCGGAGACCCAGTACTTC. The entire variable domain, with the rest obtained from reference TRBV7-9 and TRBJ2-5, is as follows: DTGVSQNPRHKITKRGQNVTFRCDPISEHNRLYWYRQTLGQGPEFLTYFQNEAQLEKSRLLSDRFSAERPKGSFSTLEIQRTEQGDSAMYLCASSQGLAGGAETQYFGPGTRLLVL.

V and J are TRBV10-2 and TRBJ1-1; D ambiguous. Germline V lookup: CDR1 WSHSY, CDR2 SAAADI. Trimming pared 6 bases from V and 0 bases from J, leaving 8 bases between. The length of the CDR3 is 13 residues. As DNA, the CDR3 is TGCGCCAGCAGCAACTCATTGAACACTGAAGCTTTCTTT. Translation: CASSNSLNTEAFF.

The chain recombines TRBV4-1 with TRBJ2-5; 9 nucleotides align to TRBD1. After removal of 1 base from V and 1 base from J, the junction contained 7 bases not matched to a gene. CDR3 length: 17 residues. Germline CDR1 reads MGHRA; CDR2 reads YSYEKL. The CDR3 loop is CASSQVTGGFLQETQYF. For the CDR3, the DNA is TGCGCCAGCAGCCAAGTCACAGGGGGCTTCCTCCAAGAGACCCAGTACTTC.

The V call is TRBV6-5, the J call TRBJ2-5; tentative D call: TRBD1 (6 bases). Germline V lookup: CDR1 MNHEY, CDR2 SVGAGI. The CDR3 consists of 15 residues. V was clipped by 2 bases and J by 5 bases, with 15 bases between them. Written as DNA, the CDR3 is TGTGCCAGCAGTTACGGGGGCGGTACCCATGAGACCCAGTACTTC. Translating it yields CASSYGGGTHETQYF.

The V gene is TRBV28, the J gene TRBJ2-1, with 8 bases lining up with TRBD2. With 2 bases clipped from V and 7 bases from J, the junction kept 10 bases outside the gene matches. Germline assignment: CDR1 MDHEN and CDR2 SYDVKM. The CDR3 consists of 16 residues. DNA for the CDR3: TGTGCCAGCAGTTTAGATAGGGGCGGGAGGATGAATGAGCAGTTCTTC. Protein product: CASSLDRGGRMNEQFF.

The genes are TRBV25-1 and TRBJ1-4; D call uncertain. The V gene's germline CDR1 is MGHDK and CDR2 SYGVNS. V was trimmed by 3 bases and J by 13 bases, leaving 21 bases between them. The CDR3 spans 15 residues. CDR3 residues: CASSDTRTSLRGLFF. The CDR3, as DNA: TGTGCCAGCAGTGATACCCGCACCTCCCTCCGGGGACTGTTTTTT.

The chain carries TRBV20-1 and TRBJ1-5; D possibly corresponds to TRBD1 (5 bases). The CDR3 runs to 10 residues. Germline V gene sequence: CDR1 DFQATT, CDR2 SNEGSKA (reference sequence). Trimming pared 7 bases from V and 7 bases from J, leaving 8 bases between. The chain's CDR3 is CSVGGQPQHF. The CDR3 nucleotides are TGCAGTGTTGGGGGGCAGCCCCAGCATTTT.

The chain employs TRBV27 and TRBJ2-1; 7 bases fit TRBD2. The junction had 3 bases not matched to a gene; V was cut back by 4 bases and J by 3 bases. Germline CDR1 MNHEY, CDR2 SMNVEV (reference sequence). The CDR3 has 14 amino acids. The CDR3 spells CASSSSGIYNEQFF. DNA of the CDR3: TGTGCCAGCAGTTCTAGCGGAATCTACAATGAGCAGTTCTTC.

This clone was recorded once. The CDR3 spells CASSISGGLTDTQYF. Written as DNA, the CDR3 is TGTGCCAGCAGCATTAGCGGGGGCCTCACAGATACGCAGTATTTT. The V and J genes are TRBV7-6 and TRBJ2-3; the match to TRBD2 covers 9 bases. CDR3 length equals 15 residues. Germline V lookup: CDR1 SGHVS, CDR2 FNYEAQ. Trimming removed 5 bases from V and 2 bases from J; junction bases left unmatched: 5.

The V gene is TRBV29-1, the J gene TRBJ2-7; a weak D match, TRBD1 (6 bases). CDR3 length: 15 residues. Germline CDR1 and CDR2: SQVTM and ANQGSEA. The germline V and J ends were trimmed by 5 bases and 3 bases, with 20 bases remaining between them. The CDR3 spells CSVRFRQGPHYEQYF. The CDR3 DNA sequence: TGCAGCGTTCGATTCCGTCAGGGGCCCCACTACGAGCAGTACTTC.

The chain carries TRBV2 and TRBJ1-1; D unclear. Germline V gene data show CDR1 as SNHLY and CDR2 as FYNNEI. The CDR3 extends over 13 amino acids. V lost 4 bases and J lost 1, with 7 bases in between. The CDR3 region has the DNA TGTGCCAGCAGTGGCAGTTCGAACACTGAAGCTTTCTTT. The encoded protein is CASSGSSNTEAFF.

CDR3 residues: CASTDGLYNEQFF. Here the CDR3 DNA reads TGTGCCAGTACCGATGGACTGTACAATGAGCAGTTCTTC. V is TRBV19 and J is TRBJ2-1, with D perhaps TRBD2 (5 bases). There are 13 residues in the CDR3. The ends were cut back, 7 bases at V and 4 bases at J, with 11 bases in the middle. Looked up from germline, CDR1 is LNHDA and CDR2 is SQIVND (reference sequence).

The rearrangement links TRBV11-1 to TRBJ2-3; 11 nucleotides align to TRBD2. Looked up from germline, CDR1 is SGHAT and CDR2 is FQDESV (reference sequence). V was clipped by 4 bases and J by 0 bases; unmatched bases: 3. CDR3 length equals 16 residues. The chain's CDR3 is CASSWGTSGSTDTQYF. Written as DNA, the CDR3 is TGTGCCAGCAGCTGGGGGACTAGCGGTAGCACAGATACGCAGTATTTT.

The chain joins TRBV6-5 to TRBJ2-2, with a tentative D call TRBD1 (6 bases). This CDR3 is 15 amino acids long. Trimming cost V 0 bases and J 4 bases, with 9 bases left between them. Per germline, CDR1 MNHEY and CDR2 SVGAGI. The DNA of the CDR3 is TGTGCCAGCAGTTACTCCCCAGGGGTCACCGGGGAGCTGTTTTTT. Translated, it gives CASSYSPGVTGELFF.

Written as DNA, the CDR3 is TGTGCCAGCAGCTTAGCCGGGACAGGGGAGTACTTC. Translation gives CASSLAGTGEYF. The genes are TRBV5-4 and TRBJ2-5, with 10 nucleotides matching TRBD1. This CDR3 has 12 residues. Germline V CDR1 and CDR2: SGHNT, YYREEE (reference sequence). Trimming at V came to 2 bases and at J to 12 bases, leaving 4 bases not matched to a gene.

The rearrangement joins TRBV11-2 to TRBJ2-5; 7 positions match TRBD2. The CDR3 covers 16 residues. Looked up from germline, CDR1 is SGHAT and CDR2 is FQNNGV. J gave up 3 bases and V 5 bases, and 12 bases lay outside the gene matches. The CDR3 nucleotides are TGTGCCAGCAGCCCATGGCGCGGGGGATTGAAAGAGACCCAGTACTTC. Translated, it gives CASSPWRGGLKETQYF.

The chain employs TRBV6-1 and TRBJ2-7; 12 bases line up with TRBD2. J gave up 6 bases and V 8 bases, and 11 bases lay outside the gene matches. The CDR3 runs to 15 residues. Germline values: CDR1 MNHNS, CDR2 SASEGT. CDR3 region: CASGATSGSRSEQYF. CDR3 DNA sequence: TGTGCCAGCGGGGCGACTAGCGGGAGTAGGAGCGAGCAGTACTTC.

This clone was seen only once. This rearrangement joins TRBV4-1 to TRBJ2-7; 9 bases line up with TRBD2. The trim removed 6 bases at V and 0 bases at J, leaving 12 bases unmatched. Germline assignment: CDR1 MGHRA and CDR2 YSYEKL. This CDR3 comprises 17 residues. This chain's CDR3 is CASRPTSGTQSSYEQYF. In DNA form, the CDR3 reads TGCGCCAGCAGGCCGACTAGCGGCACCCAGAGCTCCTACGAGCAGTACTTC.

V is TRBV2 and J is TRBJ2-7; unclear D gene. CDR1 and CDR2 from the germline V gene are SNHLY and FYNNEI. The CDR3 is 13 residues long. The V and J ends lost 6 bases and 1 base respectively, with 10 bases between them. The CDR3 DNA reads TGTGCCAGCAGCCATGCGAGGTCCTACGAGCAGTACTTC. It is translated as CASSHARSYEQYF.

The chain combines TRBV5-4 with TRBJ2-6; TRBD1 is a possible D gene (5 bases). This CDR3 is built from 17 residues. The germline V gene encodes CDR1 SGHNT and CDR2 YYREEE (reference sequence). Trimming left V 0 bases short and J 4 bases short, with 14 bases between. The CDR3 reads CASSLGLGVGGANVLTF. The CDR3 region has the DNA TGTGCCAGCAGCTTGGGGCTAGGGGTTGGCGGGGCCAACGTCCTGACTTTC.